The 21 T cell receptor beta chains below were found in one sample sequenced in a study of blood T cell repertoires in COVID-19. Produced via immunoSEQ multiplex PCR; TCRdb's table is partial and in-frame only. The repertoire holds 250,000 to 300,000 clones, with roughly 86% as singletons. Sequenced: peripheral blood. Receptors originate from a woman in her 30s with COVID-19, enrolled during active disease.

This sequence joins TRBV14 and TRBJ2-2; 11 bases agree with TRBD1. The CDR3 loop spans 16 amino acids. Germline CDR1 and CDR2: SGHDN and FVKESK. Losses at the gene ends were 2 bases for V and 5 bases for J; bases not matched to a gene: 4. The CDR3 DNA follows: TGTGCCAGCAGCCAACGGACAGGGGGCTGGACCGGGGAGCTGTTTTTT. This gives the protein CASSQRTGGWTGELFF. The whole variable domain, remainder taken from reference TRBV14 and TRBJ2-2, is EAGVTQFPSHSVIEKGQTVTLRCDPISGHDNLYWYRRVMGKEIKFLLHFVKESKQDESGMPNNRFLAERTGGTYSTLKVQPAELEDSGVYFCASSQRTGGWTGELFFGEGSRLTVL.

This clone occurred once. The chain joins TRBV10-3 to TRBJ1-1; the D is unclear. V was trimmed by 4 bases and J by 0 bases, leaving 9 bases between them. The CDR3 spans 14 residues. Germline CDR1 and CDR2: ENHRY and SYGVKD. The CDR3 bases are TGTGCCATCAGTGGAGCGGGGATGAACACTGAAGCTTTCTTT. Encoded protein: CAISGAGMNTEAFF.

V is TRBV11-2 and J is TRBJ2-7; 8 bases line up with TRBD1. CDR3 size: 13 residues. Germline values: CDR1 SGHAT, CDR2 FQNNGV. With V trimmed by 3 bases and J by 3 bases, 1 base remained unmatched. The CDR3: CASSFGQGYEQYF. Written as DNA, the CDR3 is TGTGCCAGCAGCTTTGGACAGGGCTACGAGCAGTACTTC.

A note on this clone: Other DNA sequences in this sample translate to the same CDR3. The chain has TRBV27 and TRBJ1-6; 8 bases fit TRBD1. This CDR3 comprises 16 residues. CDR1 is MNHEY and CDR2 is SMNVEV in the germline V gene (reference sequence). The J segment lost 7 bases and the V segment lost 0 bases, leaving 5 bases of the junction unmatched. The CDR3 nucleotides read TGTGCCAGCAGTTTATCTGGGACAGGTAAAAATTCACCCCTCCACTTT. It is translated as CASSLSGTGKNSPLHF.

CDR3 DNA: TGCGCCAGCAGCCTCCTCCCCCAGGGTCTCTCTGGAAACACCATATATTTT. This encodes CASSLLPQGLSGNTIYF. The chain has TRBV5-1 and TRBJ1-3; D may be TRBD1 (5 bases). The CDR3 has 17 amino acids. CDR1 and CDR2 (germline): SGHRS, YFSETQ. Trimming took 4 bases from V and 0 from J, leaving 17 bases between them.

The chain uses TRBV9 and TRBJ1-2; tentative D call: TRBD1 (5 bases). Trimming took off 5 bases at V and 0 bases at J, with 14 bases between the two ends. Germline V gene data show CDR1 as SGDLS and CDR2 as YYNGEE. The CDR3 spans 15 residues. DNA of the CDR3: TGTGCCAGCAGACCTAGGATGGGGCCTAACTATGGCTACACCTTC. It encodes CASRPRMGPNYGYTF.

This sequence joins TRBV5-1 and TRBJ1-2; weak D call: TRBD1 (5 bases). The CDR3 contains 15 residues. Germline assignment: CDR1 SGHRS and CDR2 YFSETQ. V lost 1 base to trimming and J lost 5 bases, with 15 bases between them. The DNA of the CDR3 is TGCGCCAGCAGCTTGTCGGAGGGGAAATTATATGGCTACACCTTC. This encodes CASSLSEGKLYGYTF. Combining the CDR3 with reference TRBV5-1 and TRBJ1-2 gives the whole variable domain KAGVTQTPRYLIKTRGQQVTLSCSPISGHRSVSWYQQTPGQGLQFLFEYFSETQRNKGNFPGRFSGRQFSNSRSEMNVSTLELGDSALYLCASSLSEGKLYGYTFGSGTRLTVV.

This chain uses TRBV30 with TRBJ1-1; 7 bases are shared with TRBD1. This CDR3 has 16 residues. CDR1 and CDR2 from the germline V gene are GTSNPN and SVGIG (reference sequence). The V gene end was trimmed by 1 base and the J gene end by 2 bases; junction bases not matched to a gene: 10. The DNA of the CDR3 is TGTGCCTGGAGTGGGGTAGCAGGGGGAATTAACACTGAAGCTTTCTTT. The encoded protein is CAWSGVAGGINTEAFF.

The chain has TRBV10-1 and TRBJ2-1; TRBD2 matches at 12 bases. The CDR3 is made up of 14 amino acids. Unmatched junction bases numbered 6, after V lost 10 bases and J lost 5 bases. In germline, CDR1 is WNHNN, CDR2 SYGVQD (reference sequence). The CDR3 nucleotides read TGCGCCAACCCTAGCGGGAGGGCCGACAATGAGCAGTTCTTC. It encodes CANPSGRADNEQFF.

CDR3 coding DNA: TGTGCCAGCAGCTTAGCGACTCGGGAGGATACGCAGTATTTT. Its translation is CASSLATREDTQYF. The rearrangement joins TRBV7-9 to TRBJ2-3; D may be TRBD2 (6 bases). The CDR3 has 14 amino acids. Germline CDR1 reads SEHNR; CDR2 reads FQNEAQ (reference sequence). Trimming took 0 bases from V and 6 from J, leaving 10 bases between them.

J is TRBJ1-1 and V is TRBV28; unclear D gene. Deletions cut 6 bases from V and 7 bases from J, with 21 bases between. This CDR3 contains 15 residues. Germline V CDR1 and CDR2: MDHEN, SYDVKM. CDR3 nucleotide sequence: TGTGCCAGCAGCCAGTACGGGTCACTGCGGAGTGAAGCTTTCTTT. The encoded protein is CASSQYGSLRSEAFF.

The V gene is TRBV5-1, the J gene TRBJ2-7; 9 nucleotides line up with TRBD1. The germline V gene encodes CDR1 SGHRS and CDR2 YFSETQ. The CDR3 spans 15 residues. V dropped 4 bases and J dropped 3; count of bases not matched to a gene: 8. CDR3 region: CASSPRDRAFYEQYF. As DNA, the CDR3 is TGCGCCAGCAGCCCCCGGGACAGGGCTTTCTACGAGCAGTACTTC. Full variable domain (remainder filled in from reference TRBV5-1 and TRBJ2-7): KAGVTQTPRYLIKTRGQQVTLSCSPISGHRSVSWYQQTPGQGLQFLFEYFSETQRNKGNFPGRFSGRQFSNSRSEMNVSTLELGDSALYLCASSPRDRAFYEQYFGPGTRLTVT.

The V and J genes are TRBV10-2 and TRBJ2-2; tentatively, D is TRBD2 (6 bases). Germline loops: CDR1 WSHSY, CDR2 SAAADI. This CDR3 has 14 amino acids. V was cut by 8 bases and J by 0 bases, with 10 bases left in between. The CDR3: CASLGGTNTGELFF. In DNA form, the CDR3 reads TGCGCCAGCTTAGGAGGGACGAACACCGGGGAGCTGTTTTTT.

The chain employs TRBV19 and TRBJ1-5; possible D gene TRBD1, 6 bases. Germline V gene data show CDR1 as LNHDA and CDR2 as SQIVND (reference sequence). CDR3 length: 14 residues. V shed 5 bases and J shed 7 bases, with 15 bases lying between them. The CDR3 coding sequence is TGTGCCAGTAGTCGCTGGCAGGACAGCCAGCCCCAGCATTTT. It codes for CASSRWQDSQPQHF.

The V call is TRBV19, the J call TRBJ2-3, with 8 bases lining up with TRBD1. The CDR3 runs 13 residues. The germline gives CDR1 LNHDA, CDR2 SQIVND (reference sequence). Losses at the gene ends were 9 bases for V and 1 base for J; bases not matched to a gene: 3. This chain's CDR3 is CASGQGGTDTQYF. Here the CDR3 DNA reads TGTGCCAGCGGACAGGGCGGCACAGATACGCAGTATTTT.

The V gene is TRBV28, the J gene TRBJ2-7, with 9 bases identical to TRBD2. With V trimmed by 1 base and J by 7 bases, 5 bases remained unmatched. CDR1 and CDR2 from the germline V gene are MDHEN and SYDVKM. CDR3 length: 14 amino acids. The CDR3 here is CASSLFPSGNEQYF. In DNA, the CDR3 is TGTGCCAGCAGTTTATTTCCTAGCGGGAATGAGCAGTACTTC.

The V gene is TRBV10-3, the J gene TRBJ2-5; the D gene is possibly TRBD1 (6 bases). The CDR3 spans 15 residues. Trimming took 2 bases from V and 1 from J, leaving 11 bases between them. The germline gives CDR1 ENHRY, CDR2 SYGVKD. The CDR3: CAISEGGRRQETQYF. CDR3 bases: TGTGCCATCAGTGAGGGGGGCAGACGCCAAGAGACCCAGTACTTC.

This rearrangement joins TRBV6-5 to TRBJ1-5, with TRBD1 identical over 7 bases. Germline loops: CDR1 MNHEY, CDR2 SVGAGI. CDR3 length: 15 amino acids. V shed 6 bases, J shed 2 bases, and the junction held 7 bases outside the gene matches. The CDR3 spells CASRRQGEGNQPQHF. The CDR3, as DNA: TGTGCCAGCAGGCGACAGGGAGAGGGCAATCAGCCCCAGCATTTT.

The chain couples TRBV30 to TRBJ1-4; 7 positions match TRBD1. The germline CDR1 and CDR2 sequences are GTSNPN and SVGIG (reference sequence). The V gene end was trimmed by 7 bases and the J gene end by 2 bases; junction bases not matched to a gene: 7. The CDR3 is 14 residues long. For the CDR3, the DNA is TGTGCCTCGGACAGGTCTACGACTAATGAAAAACTGTTTTTT. Its translation: CASDRSTTNEKLFF.

This clone was found many times. The CDR3 here is CASSPLGRGGTEAFF. The CDR3 bases are TGTGCCAGCAGCCCCCTCGGCAGGGGCGGTACTGAAGCTTTCTTT. This chain connects TRBV3-1 (or the pseudogene TRBV3-2) to TRBJ1-1; D is possibly TRBD1 (6 bases). Per the germline V gene, CDR1 is LGHDT and CDR2 is YNNKEL (reference sequence). The germline V and J ends were trimmed by 4 bases and 5 bases, with 17 bases remaining between them. The CDR3 is made up of 15 amino acids.

This clone was seen only once. This rearrangement joins TRBV10-3 to TRBJ2-5; TRBD2 matches at 7 bases. CDR3 size: 15 residues. The trim removed 3 bases at V and 3 bases at J, leaving 7 bases unmatched. CDR1 and CDR2 from the germline V gene are ENHRY and SYGVKD. The CDR3 region is CAISDLGGSEETQYF. CDR3 coding DNA: TGTGCCATCAGTGATCTCGGCGGGAGCGAAGAGACCCAGTACTTC.